This TCR beta chain was sequenced in a study of identical twins. Study observations and caveats: Beta out-of-frame sequences displayed a weaker excess of sharing between twins. Twin pairs' shared out-of-frame alpha sequences were enriched in low generation probability.

TCRdb itself ran the 5' RACE reads through MiXCR, one entry per CDR3 protein. The table includes a few hundred thousand distinct CDR3 sequences, about 18% detected once. This CDR3 spans 17 amino acids. In germline, CDR1 is SGHAT, CDR2 FQNNGV. Trimming took 0 bases from V and 5 from J; bases not matched to a gene: 5. As for this clonotype: Its antigen is as yet unknown.

There were only healthy Caucasians among the donors. The sequencing sample was made of naive T cells sorted from blood. The receptor's source is a man in his fifties in good health. The V and J genes are TRBV11-2 and TRBJ2-2; TRBD2 matches at 11 bases. The CDR3 coding sequence is TGTGCCAGCAGCTTAGAAATAGCGGGGGGGCGAACCGGGGAGCTGTTTTTT. Its protein is CASSLEIAGGRTGELFF. Filled out from reference TRBV11-2 and TRBJ2-2, the complete variable domain reads EAGVAQSPRYKIIEKRQSVAFWCNPISGHATLYWYQQILGQGPKLLIQFQNNGVVDDSQLPKDRFSAERLKGVDSTLKIQPAKLEDSAVYLCASSLEIAGGRTGELFFGEGSRLTVL.